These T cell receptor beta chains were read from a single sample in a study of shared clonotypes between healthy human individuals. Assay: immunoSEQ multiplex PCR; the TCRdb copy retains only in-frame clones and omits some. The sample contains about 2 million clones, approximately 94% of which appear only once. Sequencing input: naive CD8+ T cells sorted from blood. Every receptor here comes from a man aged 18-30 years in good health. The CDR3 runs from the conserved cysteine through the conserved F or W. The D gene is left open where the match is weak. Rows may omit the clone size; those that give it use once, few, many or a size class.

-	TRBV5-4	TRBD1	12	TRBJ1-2	TGTGCCAGCAGCTCGGACAGGGAGGCCTACACCTTC	CASSSDREAYTF
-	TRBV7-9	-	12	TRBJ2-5	TGTGCCAGCAGAGCCCTCTGGGGGACCCAGTACTTC	CASRALWGTQYF
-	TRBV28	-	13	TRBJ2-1	TGTGCCAGCAGTTTTTCGTCCTACAATGAGCAGTTCTTC	CASSFSSYNEQFF
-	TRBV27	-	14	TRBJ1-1	TGTGCCAGCAGCTTAAGTGGGCAGGGCTCGGAAGCTTTCTTT	CASSLSGQGSEAFF
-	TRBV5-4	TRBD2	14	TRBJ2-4	TGTGCCAGCAGCTCAGCGGGAGATCAAAACATTCAGTACTTC	CASSSAGDQNIQYF
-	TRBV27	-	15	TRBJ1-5	TGTGCCAGCAGTTTGGTCAGGGCCGACAATCAGCCCCAGCATTTT	CASSLVRADNQPQHF
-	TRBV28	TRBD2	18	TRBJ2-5	TGTGCCAGCAGTTTTGGGCTAGCGGGGGGTGACGAACAAGAGACCCAGTACTTC	CASSFGLAGGDEQETQYF
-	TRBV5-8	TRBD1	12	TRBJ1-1	TGTGCCAGCAGTGAGACAGGGGTAGTAGCTTTCTTT	CASSETGVVAFF
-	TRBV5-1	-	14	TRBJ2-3	TGCGCCAGCAACGAGGGTGGGGGGGCGAATACGCAGTATTTT	CASNEGGGANTQYF
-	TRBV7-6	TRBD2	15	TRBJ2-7	TGTGCCAGCAGCTTCGGCCCTAGCGGGAGCTACGAGCAGTACTTC	CASSFGPSGSYEQYF
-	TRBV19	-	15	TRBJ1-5	TGTGCCAGTAGTATGGGGGAGCACCCCAATCAGCCCCAGCATTTT	CASSMGEHPNQPQHF
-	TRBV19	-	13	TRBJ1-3	TGTGCCAGTAGACCCGCGGAAGTAAACACCATATATTTT	CASRPAEVNTIYF
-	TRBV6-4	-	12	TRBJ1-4	TGTGCCAGCAGCCCCTCGGCGAGGAAACTGTTTTTT	CASSPSARKLFF
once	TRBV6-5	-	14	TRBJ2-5	TGTGCCAGCAGCCCGATCGAGCGGGAAGAGACCCAGTACTTC	CASSPIEREETQYF
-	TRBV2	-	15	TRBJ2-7	TGTGCCAGCAGTGAAGGAAAGGACAGCCTGTACGAGCAGTACTTC	CASSEGKDSLYEQYF
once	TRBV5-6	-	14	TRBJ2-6	TGTGCCAGCAGCTTTGGGACTGGGGCCAACGTCCTGACTTTC	CASSFGTGANVLTF
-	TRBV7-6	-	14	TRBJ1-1	TGTGCCAGCAGCTTAGGGGGCTGGAACACTGAAGCTTTCTTT	CASSLGGWNTEAFF
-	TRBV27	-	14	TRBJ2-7	TGTGCCAGCAGTACGAGGACAGATAACTACGAGCAGTACTTC	CASSTRTDNYEQYF
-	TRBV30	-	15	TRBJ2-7	TGTGCCTGGAGTGTACAGGCAGGGACCTCCTACGAGCAGTACTTC	CAWSVQAGTSYEQYF
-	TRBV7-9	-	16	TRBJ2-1	TGTGCGAGCTGTTCCTCCCGTCCAGGGTCGGGGATTGAGCAGTTCTTC	CASCSSRPGSGIEQFF
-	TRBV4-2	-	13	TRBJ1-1	TGTGCCAGCAGCCTAAACCAGGGATTCGACGCTTTCTTT	CASSLNQGFDAFF
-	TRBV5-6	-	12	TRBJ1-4	TGTGCCAGTCAACGGGGGAATGAAAAACTGTTTTTT	CASQRGNEKLFF
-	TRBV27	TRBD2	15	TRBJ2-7	TGTGCCAGCGGCCGGGGAGCGGGAGGGAGTTACGAGCAGTACTTC	CASGRGAGGSYEQYF
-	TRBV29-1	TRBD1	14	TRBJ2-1	TGCAGCGTAGCAGGGGGCGACTCCTACAATGAGCAGTTCTTC	CSVAGGDSYNEQFF
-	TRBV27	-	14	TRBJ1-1	TGTGCCAGCAGTTTAAGGGGGGTAGGCACTGAAGCTTTCTTT	CASSLRGVGTEAFF
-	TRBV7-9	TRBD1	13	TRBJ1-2	TGTGCCAGCGGACAGGGTTACAACTATGGCTACACCTTC	CASGQGYNYGYTF
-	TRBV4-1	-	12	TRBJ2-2	TGCGCCAGTCAGGGGGGCACCGGGGAGCTGTTTTTT	CASQGGTGELFF
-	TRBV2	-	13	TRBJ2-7	TGTGCCAGCAGTGAAGCGGCGTTTTACGAGCAGTACTTC	CASSEAAFYEQYF
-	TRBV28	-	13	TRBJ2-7	TGTGCCAGCAGTTTCAACACAGCCTACGAGCAGTACTTC	CASSFNTAYEQYF
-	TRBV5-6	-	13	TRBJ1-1	TGTGCCAGCAGCTTGCTGACGATGACTGAAGCTTTCTTT	CASSLLTMTEAFF
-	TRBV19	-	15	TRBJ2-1	TGTGCCAGTAGTATAGACGGGGGACTCTACAATGAGCAGTTCTTC	CASSIDGGLYNEQFF
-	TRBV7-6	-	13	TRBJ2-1	TGTGCCAGCGCCGGTAACTGGGGCAATGAGCAGTTCTTC	CASAGNWGNEQFF
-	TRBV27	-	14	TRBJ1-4	TGTGCCAGCAGTGTGACAGGCGGGGGTGAAAAACTGTTTTTT	CASSVTGGGEKLFF
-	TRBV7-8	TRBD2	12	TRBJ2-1	TGTGCCAGCAGCGTAGCGGGTGGTGAGCAGTTCTTC	CASSVAGGEQFF
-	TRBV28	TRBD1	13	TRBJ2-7	TGTGCCAGCAGAGGACAGGGAACCTACGAGCAGTACTTC	CASRGQGTYEQYF
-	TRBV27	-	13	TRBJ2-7	TGTGCCAGCAGTTTAGGTACTAGCTACGAGCAGTACTTC	CASSLGTSYEQYF
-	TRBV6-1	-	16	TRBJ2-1	TGTGCCAGCAGTGAAGCAGAAGGGACTGAGATGGATGAGCAGTTCTTC	CASSEAEGTEMDEQFF
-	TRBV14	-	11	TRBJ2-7	TGTGCCAGCAGCCAAGGTGACGGGCAGTACTTC	CASSQGDGQYF
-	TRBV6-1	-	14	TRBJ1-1	TGTGCCAGCAGTGAAGGTGGCGGGAACACTGAAGCTTTCTTT	CASSEGGGNTEAFF
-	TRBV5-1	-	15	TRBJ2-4	TGCGCCAGCAGCCCCGACAGGGAGGTCAAAAACATTCAGTACTTC	CASSPDREVKNIQYF
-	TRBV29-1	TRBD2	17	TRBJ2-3	TGCAGCGTTCGGGGGGGCTCGGGAGCGGGAGGTACAGATACGCAGTATTTT	CSVRGGSGAGGTDTQYF
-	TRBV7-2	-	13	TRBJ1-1	TGTGCCAGCAGCTCAGGGGTTGGTACTGAAGCTTTCTTT	CASSSGVGTEAFF
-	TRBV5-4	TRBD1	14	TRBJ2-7	TGTGCCAGCAGCCTGGGGGACAGCGGCTACGAGCAGTACTTC	CASSLGDSGYEQYF
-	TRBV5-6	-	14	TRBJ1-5	TGTGCCAGCAGCTTGAGACAGGGCAATCAGCCCCAGCATTTT	CASSLRQGNQPQHF
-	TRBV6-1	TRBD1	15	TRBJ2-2	TGTGCCAGCAGTCACTGGACAGGGTTGGGCGGGGAGCTGTTTTTT	CASSHWTGLGGELFF
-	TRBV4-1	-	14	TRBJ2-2	TGCGCCAGCAGTCCAAGACTGGGATCCGGGGAGCTGTTTTTT	CASSPRLGSGELFF
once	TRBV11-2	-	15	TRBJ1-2	TGTGCCAGCAGCTCTTGGGACGCAGAAATCTATGGCTACACCTTC	CASSSWDAEIYGYTF
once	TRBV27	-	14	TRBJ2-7	TGTGCCAGCAGTTTAGGTTGGCAGTCCTACGAGCAGTACTTC	CASSLGWQSYEQYF